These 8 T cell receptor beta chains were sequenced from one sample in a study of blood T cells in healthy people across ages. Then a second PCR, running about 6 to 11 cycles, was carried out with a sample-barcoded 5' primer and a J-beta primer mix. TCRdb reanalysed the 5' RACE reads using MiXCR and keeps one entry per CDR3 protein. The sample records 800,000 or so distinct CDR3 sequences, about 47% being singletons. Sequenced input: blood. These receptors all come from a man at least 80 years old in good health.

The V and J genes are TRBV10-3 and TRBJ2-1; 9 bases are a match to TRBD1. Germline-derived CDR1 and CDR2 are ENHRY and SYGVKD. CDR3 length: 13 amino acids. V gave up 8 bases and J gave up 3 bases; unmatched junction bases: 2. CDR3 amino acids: CAIWGQGYNEQFF. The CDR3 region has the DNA TGTGCCATCTGGGGACAGGGCTACAATGAGCAGTTCTTC.

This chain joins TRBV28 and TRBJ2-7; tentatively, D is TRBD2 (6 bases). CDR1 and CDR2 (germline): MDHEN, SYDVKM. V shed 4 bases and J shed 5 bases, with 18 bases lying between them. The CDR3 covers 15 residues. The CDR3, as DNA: TGTGCCAGCAGTTCATTAGTCGGGAGTCGGAACGAGCAGTACTTC. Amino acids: CASSSLVGSRNEQYF.

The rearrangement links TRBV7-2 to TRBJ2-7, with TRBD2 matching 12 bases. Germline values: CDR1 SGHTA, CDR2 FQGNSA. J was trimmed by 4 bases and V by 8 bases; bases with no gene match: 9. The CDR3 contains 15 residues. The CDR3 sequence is CASQPLAGGVYEQYF. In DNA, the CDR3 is TGTGCCAGCCAGCCTCTAGCGGGAGGGGTATACGAGCAGTACTTC.

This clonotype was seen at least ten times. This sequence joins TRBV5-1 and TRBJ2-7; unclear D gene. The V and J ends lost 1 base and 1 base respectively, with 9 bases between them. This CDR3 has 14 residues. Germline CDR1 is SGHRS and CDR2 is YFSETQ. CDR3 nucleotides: TGCGCCAGCAGCTTGCAGGCGGATTCCTACGAGCAGTACTTC. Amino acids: CASSLQADSYEQYF. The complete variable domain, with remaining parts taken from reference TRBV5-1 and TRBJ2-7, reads KAGVTQTPRYLIKTRGQQVTLSCSPISGHRSVSWYQQTPGQGLQFLFEYFSETQRNKGNFPGRFSGRQFSNSRSEMNVSTLELGDSALYLCASSLQADSYEQYFGPGTRLTVT.

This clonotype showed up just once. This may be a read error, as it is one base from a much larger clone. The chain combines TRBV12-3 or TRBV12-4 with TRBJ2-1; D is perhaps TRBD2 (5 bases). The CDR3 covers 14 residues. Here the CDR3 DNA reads TGTGCCAGCAGATTAGATGTAGGGAGATCGGAGCAGTTCTTC. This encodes CASRLDVGRSEQFF.

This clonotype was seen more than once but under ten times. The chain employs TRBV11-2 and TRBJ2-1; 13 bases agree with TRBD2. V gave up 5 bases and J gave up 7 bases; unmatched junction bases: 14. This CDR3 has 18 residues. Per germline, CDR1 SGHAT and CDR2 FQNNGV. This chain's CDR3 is CASSPFIRLAGGWNEQFF. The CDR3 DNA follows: TGTGCCAGCAGCCCCTTTATTCGACTAGCGGGAGGTTGGAATGAGCAGTTCTTC.

The DNA of the CDR3 is TGTGCCAGCAGGAAGATACAGGGGGGTACCGAGCAGTACTTC. Its protein product is CASRKIQGGTEQYF. The rearrangement joins TRBV9 to TRBJ2-4; 8 nucleotides line up with TRBD1. The assigned J gene may be wrong: the sequence end matches TRBJ2-7 better. This CDR3 comprises 14 residues. Germline CDR1 and CDR2: SGDLS and YYNGEE.

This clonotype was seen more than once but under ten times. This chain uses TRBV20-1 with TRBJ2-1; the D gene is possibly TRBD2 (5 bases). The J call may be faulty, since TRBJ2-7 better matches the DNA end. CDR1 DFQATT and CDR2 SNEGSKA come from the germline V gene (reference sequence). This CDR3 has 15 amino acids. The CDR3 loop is CSAAFPGSSYNEQYF. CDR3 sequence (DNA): TGCAGTGCTGCCTTCCCTGGGAGCTCCTACAATGAGCAGTACTTC.